Reported below is one T cell receptor (beta chain). These data are taken from a study of shared clonotypes between healthy human individuals. Overall study context: Three plates were used per donor for CD4 naive, three for CD4 memory, two for CD8 naive and one for CD8 memory.

The CDR3 consists of 13 residues. Trimming removed 1 base at V and 7 bases at J, with 12 bases between. Looked up from germline, CDR1 is SGHRS and CDR2 is YFSETQ. Healthy adults negative for HIV, lacking recent acute infections or vaccinations, served as donors. This table comes from immunoSEQ multiplex PCR, and its TCRdb copy is limited to in-frame clones, with some not included. The sample holds more than 2,000,000 clones; roughly nine tenths are singletons and the top ten take over 0.12%. The V and J genes are TRBV5-1 and TRBJ2-7; D might be TRBD1 or TRBD2, each matching 5 bases. Sequencing was carried out using naive CD4+ T cells sorted from blood. This sample's subset: CD45RA+ positively selected. The TCR was taken from a man aged 18 to 30 in good health. The CDR3 reads CASSLSQGVEQYF. The DNA for the CDR3 is TGCGCCAGCAGCTTGTCTCAGGGAGTAGAGCAGTACTTC.